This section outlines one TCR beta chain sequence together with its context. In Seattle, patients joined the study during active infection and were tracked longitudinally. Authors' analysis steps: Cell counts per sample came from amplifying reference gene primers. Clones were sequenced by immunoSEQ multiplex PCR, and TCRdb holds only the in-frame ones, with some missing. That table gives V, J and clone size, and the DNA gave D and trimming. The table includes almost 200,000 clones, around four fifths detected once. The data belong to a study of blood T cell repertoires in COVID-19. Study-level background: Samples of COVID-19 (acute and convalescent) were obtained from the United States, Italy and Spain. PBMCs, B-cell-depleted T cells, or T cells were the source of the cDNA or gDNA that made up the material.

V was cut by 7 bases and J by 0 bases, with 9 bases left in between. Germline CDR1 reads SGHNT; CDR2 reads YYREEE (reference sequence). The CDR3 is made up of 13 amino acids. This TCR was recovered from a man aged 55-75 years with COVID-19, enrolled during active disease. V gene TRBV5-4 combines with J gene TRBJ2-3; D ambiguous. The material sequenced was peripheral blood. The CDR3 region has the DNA TGTGCCAGCGCAGCGCCTAGCACAGATACGCAGTATTTT. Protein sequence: CASAAPSTDTQYF.